Detailed here is one T cell receptor (beta chain). These data originate in a study of blood T cell repertoires in COVID-19. The wider study: Donors in the United States, Italy and Spain gave samples during acute or convalescent COVID-19. Sources were T cells, B-cell-depleted T cells, or PBMCs; the material itself was cDNA or gDNA.

Under the authors' procedure: Quantification of nucleated cells was approximated via reference gene primer amplification. Profiled with immunoSEQ multiplex PCR; TCRdb holds only in-frame clones, not every one. D and trimming come from the DNA, and the V and J calls and clone size come from that table. The sample has 200,000 to 250,000 clones, 86% seen once. In germline, CDR1 is MNHEY, CDR2 SMNVEV (reference sequence). This CDR3 is built from 15 residues. V was clipped by 5 bases and J by 4 bases, with 15 bases between them. The rearrangement links TRBV27 to TRBJ1-3, with D possibly TRBD1 on 6 matching bases. The receptor was derived from a man at least 80 years old with acute or convalescent COVID-19. Sequencing input: peripheral blood. The CDR3 nucleotides read TGTGCCAGCAGTAGGGGGGGGCTGGGCGGAAACACCATATATTTT. Translated, it gives CASSRGGLGGNTIYF.